These 26 T cell receptor beta chains originate from one sample sequenced in a study of T cell responses to AZD1222 COVID-19 vaccine. Assay: immunoSEQ multiplex PCR; the TCRdb copy retains only in-frame clones and omits some. The sample holds 250,000 to 300,000 clones; around 93% are singletons and the top ten take around 0.58%. The specimen comprised peripheral blood, sampled 28 days after the second AZD1222 dose. The source of these receptors is an adult who received the AZD1222 COVID-19 vaccine.

The chain combines TRBV27 with TRBJ1-1; D not certain. The CDR3 totals 14 residues. V lost 7 bases, J lost 1 base, and 13 bases lay in between. From germline, CDR1 is MNHEY and CDR2 SMNVEV (reference sequence). The CDR3 spells CASKKDGPNTEAFF. The CDR3 coding sequence is TGTGCCAGCAAAAAGGACGGCCCGAACACTGAAGCTTTCTTT.

The CDR3 spells CAISDPQAGQGFRENYGYTF. The CDR3 DNA reads TGTGCCATCAGTGACCCCCAGGCTGGACAGGGTTTTCGGGAGAACTATGGCTACACCTTC. The rearrangement uses TRBV10-3 and TRBJ1-2; TRBD1 matches 8 bases. The CDR3 spans 20 residues. CDR1 and CDR2 from the germline V gene are ENHRY and SYGVKD. V dropped 3 bases and J dropped 2; count of bases not matched to a gene: 20.

This chain connects TRBV2 to TRBJ1-1; D possibly corresponds to TRBD1 (5 bases). Trimming removed 8 bases from V and 1 base from J, with 14 bases in between. Germline V lookup: CDR1 SNHLY, CDR2 FYNNEI. The CDR3 totals 14 residues. The CDR3 sequence: CASSSGLGNTEAFF. In nucleotides, the CDR3 is TGTGCCAGCTCCTCAGGGTTGGGGAACACTGAAGCTTTCTTT.

The chain recombines TRBV6-5 with TRBJ2-3; TRBD1 aligns across 7 bases. The CDR3 is made up of 15 amino acids. The junction had 7 bases not matched to a gene; V was cut back by 5 bases and J by 2 bases. CDR1 is MNHEY and CDR2 is SVGAGI in the germline V gene. CDR3 protein: CASSTGQLLTDTQYF. For the CDR3, the DNA is TGTGCCAGCAGTACGGGACAGCTCCTCACAGATACGCAGTATTTT.

V usage is TRBV3-1 (or the pseudogene TRBV3-2) and J usage is TRBJ2-2, with D uncertain. The length of the CDR3 is 12 residues. V gave up 4 bases and J gave up 8 bases, with 8 bases separating them. Germline V lookup: CDR1 LGHDT, CDR2 YNNKEL (reference sequence). DNA of the CDR3: TGTGCCAGCAGCCCTCCGCTTGGGGAGCTGTTTTTT. It encodes CASSPPLGELFF.

The genes are TRBV20-1 and TRBJ2-7, with 8 positions matching TRBD2. Germline loops: CDR1 DFQATT, CDR2 SNEGSKA (reference sequence). The junction had 4 bases not matched to a gene; V was cut back by 3 bases and J by 6 bases. The CDR3 contains 12 residues. Written as DNA, the CDR3 is TGCAGTGCTAGTGGGCTAGCGGGCGAGCAGTACTTC. Encoded protein: CSASGLAGEQYF.

V usage is TRBV6-1 and J usage is TRBJ2-1, with 8 bases lining up with TRBD2. CDR1 and CDR2 (germline): MNHNS, SASEGT. The CDR3 has 16 amino acids. V lost 3 bases to trimming and J lost 6 bases; unmatched junction nucleotides: 10. CDR3: CASSDPTGGIINEQFF. The CDR3, as DNA: TGTGCCAGCAGTGACCCCACGGGGGGGATAATCAATGAGCAGTTCTTC.

This chain links TRBV5-5 with TRBJ1-2; 8 bases line up with TRBD1. The V gene's germline CDR1 is SGHKS and CDR2 YYEKEE (reference sequence). With V trimmed by 2 bases and J by 6 bases, 12 bases remained unmatched. The CDR3 spans 16 residues. The CDR3 DNA reads TGTGCCAGCAGCTTATTCGAGTTGCAGGGGGCAAATGGCTACACCTTC. This codes for CASSLFELQGANGYTF.

The chain recombines TRBV6-5 with TRBJ2-7, with D perhaps matching TRBD1 (6 bases). CDR3 length: 15 residues. Between the trimmed V and J ends, which lost 2 bases and 10 bases, there was a span of 21 bases. CDR1 and CDR2 from the germline V gene are MNHEY and SVGAGI. As DNA, the CDR3 is TGTGCCAGCAGTTACCAACCCAGGGGCGCGGCGGAACAGTACTTC. This codes for CASSYQPRGAAEQYF.

The rearrangement joins TRBV7-9 to TRBJ1-2, with 7 positions matching TRBD1. The CDR3 extends over 15 amino acids. Germline-derived CDR1 and CDR2 are SEHNR and FQNEAQ (reference sequence). J gave up 5 bases and V 4 bases, and 10 bases lay outside the gene matches. The CDR3 region has the DNA TGTGCCAGCAGCTCGTCGGACAGGCCGGGGTATGGCTACACCTTC. It yields the protein CASSSSDRPGYGYTF.

The rearrangement links TRBV29-1 to TRBJ1-1, with unresolved D. In germline, CDR1 is SQVTM, CDR2 ANQGSEA. The length of the CDR3 is 12 residues. The ends were cut back, 6 bases at V and 4 bases at J, with 12 bases in the middle. CDR3 DNA: TGCAGCGTAACGCCTCGGGGCACTGAAGCTTTCTTT. Translation: CSVTPRGTEAFF.

The rearrangement links TRBV19 to TRBJ1-1; 7 bases fit TRBD1. V shed 4 bases, J shed 5 bases, and the junction held 10 bases outside the gene matches. This CDR3 spans 15 amino acids. Germline values: CDR1 LNHDA, CDR2 SQIVND (reference sequence). CDR3 amino acids: CASSRQGRVSTEAFF. DNA of the CDR3: TGTGCCAGTAGTAGACAGGGAAGGGTTTCAACTGAAGCTTTCTTT.

This chain connects TRBV14 to TRBJ2-7; the D gene is possibly TRBD2 (6 bases). Trimming took 4 bases from V and 2 from J, leaving 12 bases between them. This CDR3 spans 14 amino acids. CDR1 SGHDN and CDR2 FVKESK come from the germline V gene. CDR3: CASSPLGGPYEQYF. DNA for the CDR3: TGTGCCAGCAGCCCCCTCGGGGGACCCTACGAGCAGTACTTC.

The chain uses TRBV7-8 and TRBJ2-3, with 9 positions matching TRBD2. Trimming took 3 bases from V and 1 from J; bases not matched to a gene: 2. Germline assignment: CDR1 SGHVS and CDR2 FQNEAQ. The CDR3 contains 15 residues. The CDR3 loop reads CASSFWTSGTDTQYF. CDR3 DNA: TGTGCCAGCAGCTTCTGGACTAGCGGCACAGATACGCAGTATTTT.

Here the CDR3 reads CASRLDTDRVNQPQHF. The CDR3, as DNA: TGTGCCAGCAGATTAGATACGGACAGGGTAAATCAGCCCCAGCATTTT. The chain carries TRBV27 and TRBJ1-5, with 8 bases fitting TRBD1. This CDR3 spans 16 amino acids. The V gene's germline CDR1 is MNHEY and CDR2 SMNVEV (reference sequence). J was trimmed by 4 bases and V by 6 bases; bases with no gene match: 11.

The rearrangement uses TRBV10-3 and TRBJ1-3; 9 bases match TRBD1. The CDR3 runs 14 residues. J was trimmed by 0 bases and V by 10 bases; bases with no gene match: 4. CDR1 and CDR2 (germline): ENHRY, SYGVKD. The CDR3 is CASGQGSSGNTIYF. The DNA of the CDR3 is TGTGCCAGCGGACAGGGGTCCTCTGGAAACACCATATATTTT.

The rearrangement links TRBV4-3 to TRBJ1-1; D is uncertain. CDR3 length equals 13 residues. The germline gives CDR1 LGHNA, CDR2 YSLEER. Trimming left V 1 base short and J 4 bases short, with 7 bases between. CDR3: CASSQVYATEAFF. The CDR3 region has the DNA TGCGCCAGCAGCCAAGTTTATGCCACTGAAGCTTTCTTT.

The chain combines TRBV28 with TRBJ2-7; D is uncertain. Germline-derived CDR1 and CDR2 are MDHEN and SYDVKM. V was trimmed by 4 bases and J by 5 bases, leaving 6 bases between them. The CDR3 runs to 11 residues. The CDR3 sequence: CASSSWDEQYF. Written as DNA, the CDR3 is TGTGCCAGCAGTTCTTGGGACGAGCAGTACTTC.

V gene TRBV6-5 combines with J gene TRBJ2-7; the D gene could be TRBD1 or TRBD2 (5 bases each). CDR3 size: 11 residues. Trimming took 10 bases from V and 3 from J, leaving 10 bases between them. CDR1 and CDR2 from the germline V gene are MNHEY and SVGAGI. CDR3 in DNA: TGTGCCATCCTGGGGGACTACGAGCAGTACTTC. Protein product: CAILGDYEQYF.

The genes are TRBV5-1 and TRBJ2-7; D assignment may be TRBD1 or TRBD2 (5 bases each). Germline CDR1 reads SGHRS; CDR2 reads YFSETQ. The V gene lost 6 bases and the J gene lost 3 bases, with 16 bases spanning the gap. The CDR3 consists of 14 residues. The CDR3 reads CASTLAGRDYEQYF. The CDR3 DNA reads TGCGCCAGCACCCTTGCGGGCAGGGACTACGAGCAGTACTTC. The full variable domain, rest sourced from reference TRBV5-1 and TRBJ2-7, is KAGVTQTPRYLIKTRGQQVTLSCSPISGHRSVSWYQQTPGQGLQFLFEYFSETQRNKGNFPGRFSGRQFSNSRSEMNVSTLELGDSALYLCASTLAGRDYEQYFGPGTRLTVT.

The V and J genes are TRBV6-5 and TRBJ2-7; TRBD1 might be the D (6 bases). Germline CDR1 reads MNHEY; CDR2 reads SVGAGI. V was clipped by 8 bases and J by 2 bases, with 13 bases between them. CDR3 length: 13 amino acids. The CDR3 loop reads CASARTEAYEQYF. In DNA, the CDR3 is TGTGCCAGCGCTCGGACAGAGGCCTACGAGCAGTACTTC.

The chain is built from TRBV7-8 and TRBJ2-7; D gene unclear. The CDR3 has 12 residues. V shed 3 bases and J shed 7 bases, with 10 bases lying between them. CDR1 and CDR2 from the germline V gene are SGHVS and FQNEAQ. In nucleotides, the CDR3 is TGTGCCAGCAGCTTGGTCTTGGGGGAGCAGTACTTC. The encoded protein is CASSLVLGEQYF.

This clone occurred a few times. The chain carries TRBV28 and TRBJ1-2; TRBD1 aligns across 9 bases. Germline lookup yields CDR1 MDHEN and CDR2 SYDVKM. The CDR3 has 14 amino acids. The ends lost 5 bases at V and 7 bases at J; junction bases unmatched: 8. The CDR3: CASSPGQGIGGYTF. The CDR3 DNA follows: TGTGCCAGCAGTCCGGGACAGGGAATCGGTGGCTACACCTTC.

V gene TRBV18 combines with J gene TRBJ2-7, with 12 bases lining up with TRBD2. Trimming cost V 5 bases and J 3 bases; bases outside gene matches: 17. The CDR3 runs to 19 residues. Looked up from germline, CDR1 is KGHSH and CDR2 is LQKENI. The CDR3 coding sequence is TGTGCCAGCTCAAAGTTTGGACCTAGCGGGAGGGCCTCCGACTACGAGCAGTACTTC. It yields the protein CASSKFGPSGRASDYEQYF.

The CDR3 bases are TGTGCCAGCACCCCACCCGGGTCCTACGAGCAGTACTTC. Translation gives CASTPPGSYEQYF. The V and J genes are TRBV28 and TRBJ2-7, with D unclear. V was clipped by 7 bases and J by 1 base, with 11 bases between them. The CDR3 is made up of 13 amino acids. Germline loops: CDR1 MDHEN, CDR2 SYDVKM.

This chain joins TRBV5-5 and TRBJ1-5; D gene unclear. The CDR3 covers 17 residues. Germline-derived CDR1 and CDR2 are SGHKS and YYEKEE (reference sequence). V was clipped by 0 bases and J by 0 bases, with 13 bases between them. CDR3 nucleotides: TGTGCCAGCAGCTTGGTCTCGGCTTTGGGTAGCAATCAGCCCCAGCATTTT. Its protein product is CASSLVSALGSNQPQHF. Combining the CDR3 with reference TRBV5-5 and TRBJ1-5 gives the whole variable domain DAGVTQSPTHLIKTRGQQVTLRCSPISGHKSVSWYQQVLGQGPQFIFQYYEKEERGRGNFPDRFSARQFPNYSSELNVNALLLGDSALYLCASSLVSALGSNQPQHFGDGTRLSIL.